This TCR beta chain was found in a study of HIV-infected patients and healthy controls. General study results and limits: HIV-infected patients shared fewer CDR3 sequences between individuals than healthy controls.

By proportion, this clonotype is medium-sized. What it binds is not known. This CDR3 contains 14 residues. The V segment lost 1 base and the J segment 3 bases; nucleotides outside the gene matches: 1. In germline, CDR1 is DFQATT, CDR2 SNEGSKA (reference sequence). All unsorted peripheral T cells were captured because whole blood was used without fractionation. About 540 ng RNA was reverse transcribed with alpha and beta constant-region primers. Separate chain-specific third strand synthesis with multiplexing indices produced the alpha and beta libraries. A 5' RACE adapter with a random hexamer and the SP2 primer site was joined to cDNA. Each molecule carried a 12-nucleotide identifier made of two joined random hexamers added before amplification. TCRdb analysed the 5' RACE reads with MiXCR anew, one entry per CDR3 protein. The sample yields 20,000 to 30,000 distinct CDR3 sequences, 7.5% to 10% seen once.

Source material: blood. The J gene is TRBJ2-3, the V gene TRBV20-1; 10 positions match TRBD2. The receptor was derived from an adult in good health. The CDR3 spells CSARVLAGTDTQYF. For the CDR3, the DNA is TGCAGTGCTAGAGTACTAGCGGGAACAGATACGCAGTATTTT.